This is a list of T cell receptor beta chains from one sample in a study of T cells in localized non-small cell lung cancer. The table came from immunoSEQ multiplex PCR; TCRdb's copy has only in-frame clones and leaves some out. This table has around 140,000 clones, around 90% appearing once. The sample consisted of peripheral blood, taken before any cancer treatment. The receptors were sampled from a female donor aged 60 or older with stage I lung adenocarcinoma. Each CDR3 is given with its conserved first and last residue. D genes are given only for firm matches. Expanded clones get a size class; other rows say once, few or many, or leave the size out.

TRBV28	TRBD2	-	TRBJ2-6	TGTGCCAGCAATACCGCAGGAAAGGCGGGGGGAGGGGCCAACGTCCTGACTTTC	CASNTAGKAGGGANVLTF
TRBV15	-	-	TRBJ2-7	TGTGCCACCAGCAGGGACTCCTACGAGCAGTACTTC	CATSRDSYEQYF
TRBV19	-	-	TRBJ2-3	TGTGCCAGTAGTATGAGGACAGACAAAGATACGCAGTATTTT	CASSMRTDKDTQYF
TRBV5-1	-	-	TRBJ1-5	TGCGCCAGCAGCGCGGGGGGGGATCAGCCCCAGCATTTT	CASSAGGDQPQHF
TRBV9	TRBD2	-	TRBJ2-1	TGTGCCAGCAGCGTAGCCGCCGGGGGGGCCCCTAGACCTGAGCAGTTCTTC	CASSVAAGGAPRPEQFF
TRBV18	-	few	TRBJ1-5	TGTGCCAGCTCACTGGGTAGCAATCAGCCCCAGCATTTT	CASSLGSNQPQHF
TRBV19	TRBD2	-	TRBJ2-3	TGTGCCACCCTAGTAGCGGGCACATTGGATACGCAGTATTTT	CATLVAGTLDTQYF
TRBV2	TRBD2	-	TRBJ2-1	TGTGCCAGCAGCGGACTAGAAGCAACGTGGAACAATGAGCAGTTCTTC	CASSGLEATWNNEQFF
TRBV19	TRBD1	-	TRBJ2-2	TGTGCCAGTAGTATAGCAGGGGGCTCGAACACCGGGGAGCTGTTTTTT	CASSIAGGSNTGELFF
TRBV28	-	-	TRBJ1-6	TGTGCCAGCAGCCAGGACTCGGAGAATTCACCCCTCCACTTT	CASSQDSENSPLHF
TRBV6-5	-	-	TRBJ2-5	TGTGCCAGCCAGACAGGTTTCGGGGAGACCCAGTACTTC	CASQTGFGETQYF
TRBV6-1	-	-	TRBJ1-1	TGTGCCAGCAGTGGCCTTCAGAGGTGGGCGATGAACACTGAAGCTTTCTTT	CASSGLQRWAMNTEAFF
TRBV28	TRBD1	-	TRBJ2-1	TGTGCCAGCACCCCCCAGGGGGCGCTTAGGAATGAGCAGTTCTTC	CASTPQGALRNEQFF
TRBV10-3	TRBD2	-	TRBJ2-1	TGTGCCATCAGAGACGCAAGCGGGAGGTCCTACAATGAGCAGTTCTTC	CAIRDASGRSYNEQFF
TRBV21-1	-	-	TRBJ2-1	TGTGCCAGCAGCAAACCGGCTCCTGCCGGGACTAGGAACAATGAGCAGTTCTTC	CASSKPAPAGTRNNEQFF